These T cell receptor beta chains were read from a single sample in a study of low-dose radiotherapy and immunotherapy resistance in tumors. A single record per CDR3 protein comes from TCRdb applying MiXCR to the reads. This table holds approximately 84,000 distinct CDR3 sequences, 15% to 20% found once. The input for sequencing was PBMCs, taken before treatment. The receptors originated from a male donor with prostate cancer. Each CDR3 is given with its conserved first and last residue. Each record gives: V gene, J gene, clone size, D gene, CDR3 DNA, CDR3 protein. D genes are given only for firm matches. Clone size appears in some rows only: once, few, many, or a class for an expanded clone.

>TRBV7-2|TRBJ1-2|many|NA
TGTGCCAGCAGCTTAAACGGACGGGGTGTCGTTGGCTACACCTTC
CASSLNGRGVVGYTF
>TRBV7-8|TRBJ2-1|many|TRBD2
TGTGCCAGCAGCCCCCCCAGCGGGGGGGCAGGTCGGCACAATGAGCAGTTCTTC
CASSPPSGGAGRHNEQFF
>TRBV29-1|TRBJ1-3|many|NA
TGCAGCGTTGGAGGCTCTGGAAACACCATATATTTT
CSVGGSGNTIYF
>TRBV5-1|TRBJ2-3|many|NA
TGCGCCAGCAGCTTGGAGGCCAGCCATGGAGATACGCAGTATTTT
CASSLEASHGDTQYF
>TRBV21-1|TRBJ2-3|many|NA
TGTGCCAGCAGCAATCCGGAGCGGGGGGGTTTCAGCACAGATACGCAGTATTTT
CASSNPERGGFSTDTQYF
>TRBV5-1|TRBJ2-2|many|NA
TGCGCCAGCAGCTTGTCTCCAGCCAACACCGGGGAGCTGTTTTTT
CASSLSPANTGELFF
>TRBV30|TRBJ2-7|many|TRBD1
TGTGCCTGGAGTCTTCCACAGGGGGCCGATTGGTCCTACGAGCAGTACTTC
CAWSLPQGADWSYEQYF
>TRBV20-1|TRBJ2-3|many|NA
TGCAGTGCTAGTGAGGGGGGAGGCCCAGATACGCAGTATTTT
CSASEGGGPDTQYF
>TRBV11-2|TRBJ2-5|many|TRBD2
TGTGCCAGCGCACTAGCGGGGGGGAAAGAGACCCAGTACTTC
CASALAGGKETQYF
>TRBV6-2/TRBV6-3|TRBJ1-6|many|TRBD1
TGTGCCAGCAGTGACAGGGGATCACCCCTCCACTTT
CASSDRGSPLHF
>TRBV7-2|TRBJ2-2|NA|TRBD2
TGTGCCAGCGCGGGGGGGCTGAACACCGGGGAGCTGTTTTTT
CASAGGLNTGELFF
>TRBV6-6|TRBJ1-2|NA|TRBD1
TGTGCCAGCAGTCCCGTGGCCAGGGGGGTCTACACCTTC
CASSPVARGVYTF
>TRBV5-1|TRBJ2-3|NA|TRBD2
TGCGCCAGCAGCTTGGGGACCCTAGCGGGGGGGCTGGGTACGCAGTATTTT
CASSLGTLAGGLGTQYF
>TRBV2|TRBJ1-3|many|NA
TGTGCCAGCAGTCTGCGGCAGGGCCTCTTCTCTGGAAACACCATATATTTT
CASSLRQGLFSGNTIYF
>TRBV6-1|TRBJ2-3|NA|NA
TGTGCCAGCAGCCCAGAGAGGGCTAGCACAGATACGCAGTATTTT
CASSPERASTDTQYF
>TRBV18|TRBJ1-1|many|NA
TGTGCCAGCTCACCGCCACAGGCAGAGGGCCCTGAAGCTTTCTTT
CASSPPQAEGPEAFF
>TRBV28|TRBJ1-6|NA|NA
TGTGCCAGCAGTCCGCCCACCCGAGGTTCACCCCTCCACTTT
CASSPPTRGSPLHF
>TRBV29-1|TRBJ2-7|many|NA
TGCAGCGCAAAGTCGGTTCAGGGCTACGAGCAGTACTTC
CSAKSVQGYEQYF
>TRBV6-1|TRBJ2-5|many|TRBD2
TGTGCCAGCAGTGAAGAGCTAGCGGGTTTCCAAGAGACCCAGTACTTC
CASSEELAGFQETQYF